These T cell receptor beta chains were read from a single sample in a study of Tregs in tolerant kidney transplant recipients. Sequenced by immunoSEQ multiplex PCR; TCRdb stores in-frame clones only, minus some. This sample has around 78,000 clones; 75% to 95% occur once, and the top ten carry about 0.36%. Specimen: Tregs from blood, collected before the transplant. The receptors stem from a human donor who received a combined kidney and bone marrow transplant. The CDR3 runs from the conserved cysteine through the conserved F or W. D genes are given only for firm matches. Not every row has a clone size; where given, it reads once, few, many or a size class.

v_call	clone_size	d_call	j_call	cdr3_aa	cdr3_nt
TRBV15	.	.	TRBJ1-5	CATSGGYNQPQHF	TGTGCCACCAGCGGCGGGTACAATCAGCCCCAGCATTTT
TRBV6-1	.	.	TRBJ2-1	CASSERTRQVKNEQFF	TGTGCCAGCAGTGAAAGAACGAGACAGGTCAAGAATGAGCAGTTCTTC
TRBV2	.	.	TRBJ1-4	CASSEGRESRLFF	TGTGCCAGCAGTGAAGGACGGGAGTCGCGGCTGTTTTTT
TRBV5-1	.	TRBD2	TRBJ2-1	CASSPGLAGGEEQFF	TGCGCCAGCAGCCCGGGACTAGCGGGAGGTGAAGAGCAGTTCTTC
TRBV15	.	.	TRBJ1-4	CATSRQIGATNEKLFF	TGTGCCACCAGCAGGCAGATCGGGGCAACTAATGAAAAACTGTTTTTT
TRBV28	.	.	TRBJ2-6	CASSLVSTSGANVLTF	TGTGCCAGCAGTTTGGTTTCAACCTCTGGGGCCAACGTCCTGACTTTC
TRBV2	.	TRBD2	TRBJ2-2	CASTSGSGSMELFF	TGTGCCAGCACCTCGGGTAGCGGGAGTATGGAGCTGTTTTTT
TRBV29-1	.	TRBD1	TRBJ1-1	CSVKGTGGHYTEAFF	TGCAGCGTGAAAGGGACAGGAGGCCATTACACTGAAGCTTTCTTT
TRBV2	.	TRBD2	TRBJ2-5	CASGKRGTSGSNYQETQYF	TGTGCCAGCGGAAAAAGAGGGACTAGCGGGTCCAACTACCAAGAGACCCAGTACTTC
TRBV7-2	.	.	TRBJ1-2	CASSPMDGNGYGYTF	TGTGCCAGCAGCCCAATGGACGGGAACGGCTATGGCTACACCTTC
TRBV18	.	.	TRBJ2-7	CASSPLGGQGIYEQYF	TGTGCCAGCTCACCGCTTGGAGGCCAAGGAATCTACGAGCAGTACTTC
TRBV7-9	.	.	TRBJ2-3	CASSARSTDTQYF	TGTGCCAGCAGCGCCAGAAGCACAGATACGCAGTATTTT
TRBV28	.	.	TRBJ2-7	CASNLPGHFVYEQYF	TGTGCCAGCAACCTACCAGGACATTTCGTCTACGAGCAGTACTTC
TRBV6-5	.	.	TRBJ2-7	CASSTRGEQYF	TGTGCCAGCAGTACCCGGGGGGAGCAGTACTTC
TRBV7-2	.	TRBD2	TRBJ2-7	CASSAGTSGNEQYF	TGTGCCAGCAGCGCCGGGACTAGCGGGAACGAGCAGTACTTC
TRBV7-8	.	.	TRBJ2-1	CASSLVSLVNEQFF	TGTGCCAGCAGCTTAGTTTCACTAGTAAATGAGCAGTTCTTC
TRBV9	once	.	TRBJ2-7	CASSPPGRVYEQYF	TGTGCCAGCAGTCCCCCGGGGAGAGTCTACGAGCAGTACTTC
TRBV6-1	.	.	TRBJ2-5	CASSEFGRVGETQYF	TGTGCCAGCAGTGAATTTGGCCGGGTGGGGGAGACCCAGTACTTC
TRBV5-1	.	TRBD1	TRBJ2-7	CASSLTGDPSYEQYF	TGCGCCAGCAGCTTGACAGGGGATCCCTCCTACGAGCAGTACTTC
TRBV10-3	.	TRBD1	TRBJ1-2	CAISERQGASNYGYTF	TGTGCCATCAGTGAGAGACAGGGGGCCTCTAACTATGGCTACACCTTC